This is a list of T cell receptor beta chains from one sample in a study of T cell responses to AZD1222 COVID-19 vaccine. Clones were sequenced by immunoSEQ multiplex PCR, and TCRdb holds only the in-frame ones, with some missing. Of 90,000 to 120,000 clones in the sample, approximately 90% were seen once. Specimen: peripheral blood, collected 28 days after the second AZD1222 dose. Every receptor here comes from an adult who received the AZD1222 COVID-19 vaccine. The CDR3 runs from the conserved cysteine through the conserved F or W. D genes are given only for firm matches. Clone size is not always given. Where it is, it says once, few, many or a class for expanded clones.

D gene	clone size	V gene	J gene	CDR3 DNA	CDR3 protein
-	-	TRBV11-2	TRBJ2-3	TGTGCCAGCAGCTTAGGCTTTATAGGCACAGATACGCAGTATTTT	CASSLGFIGTDTQYF
-	-	TRBV9	TRBJ2-7	TGTGCCAGCAGCGCTAGCCCCTCCAACAGATACGAGCAGTACTTC	CASSASPSNRYEQYF
-	-	TRBV28	TRBJ2-7	TGTGCCAGCAGCCGGACGATAACAGAGCAGTACTTC	CASSRTITEQYF
-	-	TRBV2	TRBJ2-5	TGTGCCAGCAGTGCTCCTGAAGAGACCCAGTACTTC	CASSAPEETQYF
TRBD1	-	TRBV12-3/TRBV12-4	TRBJ1-4	TGTGCCAGCACGACAGGGAATGACGAAAAACTGTTTTTT	CASTTGNDEKLFF
-	-	TRBV5-1	TRBJ2-7	TGCGCCAGCAGCTGGGGGACAAACTACGAGCAGTACTTC	CASSWGTNYEQYF
-	-	TRBV7-9	TRBJ2-1	TGTGCCAGCAGCGTAGATTCCGGTGAAAGGAGCTACAATGAGCAGTTCTTC	CASSVDSGERSYNEQFF
-	-	TRBV6-1	TRBJ1-6	TGTGCCAGCAGTGAAGCTTTCAGGTCTCCTGCCAGTTCCTATAATTCACCCCTCCACTTT	CASSEAFRSPASSYNSPLHF
-	-	TRBV30	TRBJ1-2	TGTGCCTGGAGTAAAACATTCGGCTACACCTTC	CAWSKTFGYTF
-	-	TRBV19	TRBJ2-1	TGTGCCAGTAGGGGTTCCTACAATGAGCAGTTCTTC	CASRGSYNEQFF
-	once	TRBV19	TRBJ2-2	TGTGCCAGTAGTATAGTTAGAAACACCGGGGAGCTGTTTTTT	CASSIVRNTGELFF
-	-	TRBV7-9	TRBJ2-5	TGTGCCAGCAGCTTAGCCGGGCGTGGGGAGACCCAGTACTTC	CASSLAGRGETQYF
-	-	TRBV5-6	TRBJ2-5	TGTGCCAGCAGCACAGGTTCAGAGACCCAGTACTTC	CASSTGSETQYF
-	once	TRBV6-5	TRBJ1-2	TGTGCCAGCAGTTCGCAGGGGAACTATGGCTACACCTTC	CASSSQGNYGYTF
-	-	TRBV5-1	TRBJ2-7	TGCGCCAGCAGCTTGGGGCCTGGGGACAACTACTACGAGCAGTACTTC	CASSLGPGDNYYEQYF
-	-	TRBV5-1	TRBJ1-3	TGCGCCAGCAGCTCGAGGACTGCTGACGGCAACGCTCCTGGAAACACCATATATTTT	CASSSRTADGNAPGNTIYF
-	-	TRBV9	TRBJ1-3	TGTGCCAGCAGCGAGGGGGTAGGGGCATTCTCTGGAAACACCATATATTTT	CASSEGVGAFSGNTIYF
TRBD2	-	TRBV27	TRBJ2-1	TGTGCCACCTTTAGCGGGAGGGCTGCGGATGAGCAGTTCTTC	CATFSGRAADEQFF
TRBD2	-	TRBV7-6	TRBJ2-7	TGTGCCAGCAGCTTACAGCGGGGGGACTACGAGCAGTACTTC	CASSLQRGDYEQYF
-	-	TRBV4-1	TRBJ2-2	TGCGCCAGCAGCCTCGAAGAGAACACCGGGGAGCTGTTTTTT	CASSLEENTGELFF
-	-	TRBV12-3/TRBV12-4	TRBJ2-6	TGTGCCAGCAGTACGGGGGCCAACGTCCTGACTTTC	CASSTGANVLTF
TRBD1	once	TRBV3-1/TRBV3-2	TRBJ1-2	TGTGCCAGCAGCCATCATGGACAGGGGAAAGGCTACACCTTC	CASSHHGQGKGYTF
-	-	TRBV3-1/TRBV3-2	TRBJ1-1	TGTGCCAGCAGTCCTCCGGCGCGAAGGAGGCTTTTAGACACTGAAGCTTTCTTT	CASSPPARRRLLDTEAFF
TRBD2	-	TRBV27	TRBJ2-7	TGTGCCAGCAGTTTATCGAGCGGGGGCAGCTCCTACGAGCAGTACTTC	CASSLSSGGSSYEQYF
TRBD1	-	TRBV5-1	TRBJ1-3	TGCGCCAGCAGACCCTTTACGGGACAGGGGGCCGGTGGAAACACCATATATTTT	CASRPFTGQGAGGNTIYF
TRBD1	-	TRBV5-4	TRBJ1-1	TGTGCCAGCAGCTTGGAGACAGGGGGCAACACTGAAGCTTTCTTT	CASSLETGGNTEAFF
-	-	TRBV6-5	TRBJ1-1	TGTGCCAGCAGTTATGGGGGGCGCCGGACTGAAGCTTTCTTT	CASSYGGRRTEAFF
-	-	TRBV6-5	TRBJ1-1	TGTGCCAGCAGTTACCTCCCCGGGGAATTGAACACTGAAGCTTTCTTT	CASSYLPGELNTEAFF
TRBD1	once	TRBV4-1	TRBJ2-7	TGCGCCAGCAGCCAAGATAGGGACAGATGGGAGCAGTACTTC	CASSQDRDRWEQYF
-	-	TRBV7-2	TRBJ1-2	TGTGCCAGCAGCTTAGGAACCGGGGTCTACGGCTACACCTTC	CASSLGTGVYGYTF
TRBD1	-	TRBV2	TRBJ1-2	TGTGCCAGCAGTGATCAAAGACAGGGCGATGGGGGCTACACCTTC	CASSDQRQGDGGYTF
TRBD1	-	TRBV10-1	TRBJ1-5	TGCGCCAGCAGTGATCCCGGGACAGCGGACAATCAGCCCCAGCATTTT	CASSDPGTADNQPQHF
TRBD2	-	TRBV28	TRBJ2-7	TGTGCCAGCAGTTCGACGGGACTAGCGGGAGGATGGGAGCAGTACTTC	CASSSTGLAGGWEQYF
-	-	TRBV2	TRBJ2-7	TGTGCCAGCAGTGAGGGGTATTTGGGCGAGCAGTACTTC	CASSEGYLGEQYF
-	-	TRBV9	TRBJ2-2	TGTGCCAGCAGCGATGGTCCCGGGGAGCTGTTTTTT	CASSDGPGELFF
TRBD2	-	TRBV3-1/TRBV3-2	TRBJ2-1	TGTGCCAGCAGCCAAGAGGGTGGCCGACTAGCGGATTACAATGAGCAGTTCTTC	CASSQEGGRLADYNEQFF
-	-	TRBV29-1	TRBJ1-1	TGCAGCGTTGCAGGGGCGGAGAACACTGAAGCTTTCTTT	CSVAGAENTEAFF
-	-	TRBV7-2	TRBJ2-7	TGTGCCAGCAGCTCAGCCCGGACTCATATCTACGAGCAGTACTTC	CASSSARTHIYEQYF
-	-	TRBV6-5	TRBJ1-2	TGTGCCAGCCAGGGCGGTCACTATGGCTACACCTTC	CASQGGHYGYTF
-	-	TRBV6-4	TRBJ2-4	TGTGCCAGCAGTGTTCCAGGGGCCAAAAACATTCAGTACTTC	CASSVPGAKNIQYF
-	-	TRBV19	TRBJ2-1	TGTGCCAGTAGTATGGCAGGGTTTAACCACAATGAGCAGTTCTTC	CASSMAGFNHNEQFF
-	-	TRBV5-4	TRBJ1-2	TGTGCCAGCAGCTCAAGGGACACGAATAACTATGGCTACACCTTC	CASSSRDTNNYGYTF
-	-	TRBV21-1	TRBJ2-1	TGTGCCAGCAGCAAAGCACTAGGGGCCCCAGAGCAGTTCTTC	CASSKALGAPEQFF
TRBD2	-	TRBV6-5	TRBJ2-1	TGTGCCAGCAGTCAGACTAGCGGGGATAACAATGAGCAGTTCTTC	CASSQTSGDNNEQFF
TRBD2	-	TRBV5-4	TRBJ2-2	TGTGCCAGCAGCCCAACTAGCGGCTACACCGGGGAGCTGTTTTTT	CASSPTSGYTGELFF
TRBD1	-	TRBV5-6	TRBJ1-2	TGTGCCAGCAGCTTCGGGACAGAGGGGGGCTACACCTTC	CASSFGTEGGYTF